These 9 T cell receptor beta chains were sequenced from one sample in a study of blood T cell repertoires in COVID-19. Libraries were prepared by immunoSEQ multiplex PCR; TCRdb keeps only in-frame clonotypes and omits some of them. The table has about 190,000 clones, around 80% seen once. The sample taken for sequencing was peripheral blood. The receptor set was obtained from a woman older than 75 with active or convalescent COVID-19.

The chain carries TRBV5-6 and TRBJ2-3; D unclear. V lost 0 bases and J lost 0, with 5 bases in between. Germline V CDR1 and CDR2: SGHDT, YYEEEE. The length of the CDR3 is 14 residues. CDR3 nucleotide sequence: TGTGCCAGCAGCTTGGTAGCCAGCACAGATACGCAGTATTTT. Encoded protein: CASSLVASTDTQYF.

V and J are TRBV9 and TRBJ2-7; D is unresolved. Germline values: CDR1 SGDLS, CDR2 YYNGEE. The V end was cut by 0 bases, the J end by 2 bases, with 12 bases between. The CDR3 sequence is 15 residues long. CDR3 nucleotides: TGTGCCAGCAGCGTAGTCGAGGATCTTGCCTACGAGCAGTACTTC. This encodes CASSVVEDLAYEQYF. The whole variable domain, remainder taken from reference TRBV9 and TRBJ2-7, is DSGVTQTPKHLITATGQRVTLRCSPRSGDLSVYWYQQSLDQGLQFLIQYYNGEERAKGNILERFSAQQFPDLHSELNLSSLELGDSALYFCASSVVEDLAYEQYFGPGTRLTVT.

V is TRBV19 and J is TRBJ1-1; possibly TRBD1 for D (5 bases). Germline V lookup: CDR1 LNHDA, CDR2 SQIVND (reference sequence). The CDR3 is 16 residues long. V was shortened by 5 bases and J by 0 bases, with 16 bases between the two germline ends. CDR3: CASSPGGYRLNTEAFF. The CDR3 DNA is TGTGCCAGTAGTCCCGGGGGATACAGATTGAACACTGAAGCTTTCTTT. Based on the CDR3 plus reference TRBV19 and TRBJ1-1, the full variable domain is DGGITQSPKYLFRKEGQNVTLSCEQNLNHDAMYWYRQDPGQGLRLIYYSQIVNDFQKGDIAEGYSVSREKKESFPLTVTSAQKNPTAFYLCASSPGGYRLNTEAFFGQGTRLTVV.

The V and J genes are TRBV29-1 and TRBJ2-3; D call uncertain. The CDR3 is made up of 11 amino acids. V lost 6 bases to trimming and J lost 7 bases, with 11 bases between them. CDR1 and CDR2 (germline): SQVTM, ANQGSEA. CDR3: CSVAETYTQYF. The CDR3, as DNA: TGCAGCGTGGCTGAAACATATACGCAGTATTTT.

The chain employs TRBV3-1 (or the pseudogene TRBV3-2) and TRBJ1-2; 7 bases match TRBD1. J gave up 6 bases and V 4 bases, and 8 bases lay outside the gene matches. CDR3 length: 14 amino acids. Germline CDR1 is LGHDT and CDR2 is YNNKEL (reference sequence). CDR3 in amino acids: CASSPTAGGDGYTF. Written as DNA, the CDR3 is TGTGCCAGCAGCCCTACGGCAGGGGGTGATGGCTACACCTTC.

The rearrangement links TRBV6-6 to TRBJ2-3; 13 bases fit TRBD2. This CDR3 has 16 residues. Germline V gene lookup returns CDR1 MNHNY and CDR2 SVGAGI (reference sequence). V lost 6 bases and J lost 2; bases outside the gene matches: 5. CDR3 nucleotide sequence: TGTGCCAGCAGACGGACTAGCGGGGGCACCACAGATACGCAGTATTTT. It codes for CASRRTSGGTTDTQYF.

This chain joins TRBV7-2 and TRBJ2-7, with 7 bases that match TRBD2. CDR3 size: 14 residues. Looked up from germline, CDR1 is SGHTA and CDR2 is FQGNSA. After removal of 4 bases from V and 3 bases from J, the junction contained 6 bases not matched to a gene. This CDR3 is CASSWEGQSYEQYF. CDR3 DNA sequence: TGTGCCAGCAGCTGGGAGGGGCAGAGCTACGAGCAGTACTTC.

This CDR3 reads CASSENRYGYTF. DNA of the CDR3: TGTGCCAGCAGCGAGAACAGATATGGCTACACCTTC. V is TRBV7-9 and J is TRBJ1-2; no reliable D call. V lost 5 bases, J lost 5 bases, and 9 bases lay in between. The germline gives CDR1 SEHNR, CDR2 FQNEAQ (reference sequence). The CDR3 runs 12 residues.

This clone came up many times. J is TRBJ1-2 and V is TRBV6-2 or TRBV6-3; the D is unclear. Between the trimmed V and J ends, which lost 6 bases and 5 bases, there was a span of 13 bases. Germline lookup yields CDR1 MNHEY and CDR2 SVGEGT. CDR3 size: 13 residues. The CDR3 region has the DNA TGTGCCAGCAGCGCCTCGGAGAGATATGGCTACACCTTC. The encoded protein is CASSASERYGYTF.